The T cell receptor beta chain described here comes from a study of blood T cell repertoires in COVID-19. Study context: The origin of the acute and convalescent COVID-19 samples was the United States, Italy and Spain.

Original handling: How many nucleated cells were present was estimated from reference gene primer amplification. Using immunoSEQ multiplex PCR, the repertoire was profiled, and TCRdb retains in-frame clones only, with some absent. V and J calls and clone size follow that table, whereas D and trimming were derived from the DNA. This table holds approximately 160,000 clones, around nine tenths found once. This sequence originates from a man between 50 and 59 years old with acute or convalescent COVID-19. The sample was peripheral blood.

The CDR3 loop reads CASSLGQGQETQYF. The CDR3 nucleotides are TGCGCCAGCAGCTTAGGACAGGGACAAGAGACCCAGTACTTC. V and J are TRBV5-1 and TRBJ2-5, with 8 nucleotides matching TRBD1. The ends lost 2 bases at V and 2 bases at J; junction bases unmatched: 2. Germline V lookup: CDR1 SGHRS, CDR2 YFSETQ. This CDR3 contains 14 residues.